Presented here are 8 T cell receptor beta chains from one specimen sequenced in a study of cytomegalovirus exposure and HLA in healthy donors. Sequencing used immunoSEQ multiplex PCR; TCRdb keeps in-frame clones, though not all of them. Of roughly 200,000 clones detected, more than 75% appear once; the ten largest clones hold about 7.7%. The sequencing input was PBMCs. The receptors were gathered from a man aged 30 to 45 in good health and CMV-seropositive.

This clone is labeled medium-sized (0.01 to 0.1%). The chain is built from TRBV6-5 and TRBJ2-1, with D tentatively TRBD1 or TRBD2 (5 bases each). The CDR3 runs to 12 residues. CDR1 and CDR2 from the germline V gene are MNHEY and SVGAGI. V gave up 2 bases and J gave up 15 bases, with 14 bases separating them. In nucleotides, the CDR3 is TGTGCCAGCAGTTACCTTAATGGGGGTACGTTCTTC. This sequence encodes CASSYLNGGTFF.

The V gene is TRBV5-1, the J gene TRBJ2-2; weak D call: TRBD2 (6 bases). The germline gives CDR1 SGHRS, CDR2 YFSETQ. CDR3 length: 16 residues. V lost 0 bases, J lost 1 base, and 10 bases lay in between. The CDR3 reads CASSLAAGGNTGELFF. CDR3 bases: TGCGCCAGCAGCTTGGCCGCCGGGGGGAACACCGGGGAGCTGTTTTTT.

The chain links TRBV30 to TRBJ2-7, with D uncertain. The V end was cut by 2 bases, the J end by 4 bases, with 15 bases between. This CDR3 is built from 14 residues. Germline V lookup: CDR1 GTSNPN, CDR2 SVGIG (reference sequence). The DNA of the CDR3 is TGTGCCTGGAGTACCCACCGTGGGCGATACGAGCAGTACTTC. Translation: CAWSTHRGRYEQYF.

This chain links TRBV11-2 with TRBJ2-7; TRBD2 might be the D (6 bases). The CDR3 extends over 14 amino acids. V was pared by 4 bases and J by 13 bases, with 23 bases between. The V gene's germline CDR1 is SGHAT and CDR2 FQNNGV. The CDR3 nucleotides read TGTGCCAGCAGCTGGGAGGACGGCTTCCTCTTATTTTACTTC. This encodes CASSWEDGFLLFYF. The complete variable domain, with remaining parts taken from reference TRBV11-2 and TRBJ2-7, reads EAGVAQSPRYKIIEKRQSVAFWCNPISGHATLYWYQQILGQGPKLLIQFQNNGVVDDSQLPKDRFSAERLKGVDSTLKIQPAKLEDSAVYLCASSWEDGFLLFYFGPGTRLTVT.

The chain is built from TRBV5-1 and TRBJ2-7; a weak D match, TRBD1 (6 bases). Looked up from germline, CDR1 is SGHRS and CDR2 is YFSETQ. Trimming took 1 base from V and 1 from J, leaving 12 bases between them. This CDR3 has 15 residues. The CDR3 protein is CASSLLPGQSYEQYF. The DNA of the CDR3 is TGCGCCAGCAGCTTGCTACCGGGACAATCCTACGAGCAGTACTTC.

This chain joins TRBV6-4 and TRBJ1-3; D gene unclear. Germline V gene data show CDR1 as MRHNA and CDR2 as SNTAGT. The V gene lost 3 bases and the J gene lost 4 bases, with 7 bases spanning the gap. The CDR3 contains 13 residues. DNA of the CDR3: TGTGCCAGCAGTGATCAAGCCGGAAACACCATATATTTT. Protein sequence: CASSDQAGNTIYF.

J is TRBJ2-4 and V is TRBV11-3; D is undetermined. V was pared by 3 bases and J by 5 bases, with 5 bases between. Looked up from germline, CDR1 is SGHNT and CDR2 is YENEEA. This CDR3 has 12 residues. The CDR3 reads CASSFGENIQYF. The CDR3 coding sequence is TGTGCCAGCAGCTTCGGAGAAAACATTCAGTACTTC.

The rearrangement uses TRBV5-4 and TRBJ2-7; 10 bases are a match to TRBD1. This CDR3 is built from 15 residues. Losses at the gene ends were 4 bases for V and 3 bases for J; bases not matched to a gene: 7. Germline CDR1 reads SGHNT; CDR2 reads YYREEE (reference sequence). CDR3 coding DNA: TGTGCCAGCAGCCCACCGGGACAGGGGTTCTACGAGCAGTACTTC. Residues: CASSPPGQGFYEQYF.